A selection of T cell receptor beta chains follows, all from one sample in a study of shared clonotypes between healthy human individuals. The method was immunoSEQ multiplex PCR; TCRdb's version includes in-frame clones alone and lacks a portion of them. This table holds fewer than 850,000 clones, about 96% found once. Sequencing input: naive CD8+ T cells sorted from blood. Every receptor here comes from a man aged 25 to 40 in good health. Both conserved end residues are part of each CDR3.

>TRBV11-3
CASSLTDNEQFF
>TRBV4-1
CASSQDPGGTSTDTQYF
>TRBV29-1
CSVERTGAYEQYF
>TRBV27
CASGTTGVGETQYF
>TRBV7-2
CASSLLGGGPYNEQFF
>TRBV5-8
CASSFTPTGLGGYSNQPQHF
>TRBV13
CASSLGPNYEQYF
>TRBV27
CASTPGDISYNEQFF
>TRBV18
CASSPPQRVEEDEQFF
>TRBV9
CASSVDLIDYEQYF
>TRBV5-4
CASSRAGGYTGELFF
>TRBV15
CATAASGMDTQYF
>TRBV6-5
CASSYGGATNTEAFF
>TRBV6-5
CASSIRGPNYGYTF
>TRBV7-9
CASSLGSPYGYTF
>TRBV7-9
CASSLPDRYEQYF
>TRBV10-3
CAISELDLEEQFF
>TRBV5-1
CASRASGDEQYF
>TRBV28
CASSLWGQRPGYTF
>TRBV27
CASSFLVNTGELFF
>TRBV28
CAIGTVKNQPQHF
>TRBV7-2
CASSLEGFSYEQYF
>TRBV27
CASSPDSRMNTEAFF
>TRBV14
CASSLDLGTGGYEQYF
>TRBV7-6
CASGGGDSGRALTNEQFF
>TRBV15
CATSNVGTEAFF
>TRBV7-2
CASSLAPLYEQYF
>TRBV5-8
CASSFLAGGGQETQYF
>TRBV6-5
CASSYGAGPFNEQFF
>TRBV29-1
CSVRSGRMYNEQFF
>TRBV6-6
CASTPGVVSQPQHF
>TRBV7-7
CASSLGAGGPYEQFF
>TRBV6-1
CASSEARERSSHEQYF
>TRBV15
CATSSPGTGDEKLFF
>TRBV9
CASSVGAGGASEQFF